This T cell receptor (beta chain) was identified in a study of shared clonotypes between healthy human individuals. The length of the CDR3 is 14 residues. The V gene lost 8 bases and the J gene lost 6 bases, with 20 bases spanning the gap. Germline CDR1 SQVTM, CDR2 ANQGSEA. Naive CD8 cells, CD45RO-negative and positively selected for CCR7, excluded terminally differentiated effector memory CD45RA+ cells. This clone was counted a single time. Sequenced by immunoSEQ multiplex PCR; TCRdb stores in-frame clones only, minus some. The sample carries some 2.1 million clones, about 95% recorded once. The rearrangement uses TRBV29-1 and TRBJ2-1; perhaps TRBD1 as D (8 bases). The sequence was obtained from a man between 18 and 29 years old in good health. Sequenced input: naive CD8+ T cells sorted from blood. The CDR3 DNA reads TGCAGCTTAGCTCGGACAGGGAGGGTCAATGAGCAGTTCTTC. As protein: CSLARTGRVNEQFF.